This note documents a single TCR beta chain sequence. This specimen belongs to a study of blood T cell repertoires in COVID-19. For the study at large: T cells, B-cell-depleted T cells, or PBMCs supplied cDNA or gDNA.

Original handling: Nucleated cell counts were estimated from reference gene primer amplification. The data were produced by immunoSEQ multiplex PCR, yet TCRdb's version contains in-frame clones alone and is incomplete. V and J calls and clone size are as listed in that table; D and trimming were resolved from the DNA. Of around 260,000 clones listed, 80% to 90% are singletons. Individuals aged roughly 18 to 95 years were recruited from fewer than 25 US areas. Resolution of symptoms, clearance, or two negative PCRs was present in recovered Cohort 3 donors. The ends were cut back, 4 bases at V and 6 bases at J, with 13 bases in the middle. Germline assignment: CDR1 SGHRS and CDR2 YFSETQ. This CDR3 contains 14 residues.

Sample: PBMCs or T cells enriched from blood (not recorded which). This chain connects TRBV5-1 to TRBJ2-2; D possibly corresponds to TRBD1 (7 bases). This receptor was identified in a young woman who had recovered from COVID-19. The CDR3 DNA follows: TGCGCCAGCAGCCCCGACAGGGAGGCCGGGGAGCTGTTTTTT. It encodes CASSPDREAGELFF.